The entry that follows covers one T cell receptor (beta chain) sequence. Its antigen is still unknown. There are no base qualities to consult, and no much larger clone falls within one base. Interpreted using the paper, the time point label stands for: newly diagnosed GD, antithyroid drugs for less than 3 months. For both TCR sequencing and RNA sequencing, RNA was extracted from PBMCs using TRIzol. Graves' disease was diagnosed according to American Thyroid Association guidelines. Recruitment of patients was carried out at an endocrinology department in Xi'an, China. Each patient gave 9 to 10 milliliters of peripheral blood, collected in an EDTA anticoagulant tube. PBMCs were isolated by Ficoll Paque Plus density gradient separation without further T cell sorting. An Agilent 2100 Bioanalyzer and agarose gel were used to check RNA quality, while a NanoDrop 2000 measured RNA concentration. This sample is drawn from a study of regulatory T cells in long-lasting Graves disease (TCRdb year 2021). About the study as a whole: Patients with newly diagnosed Graves' disease had been on antithyroid drugs for under 3 months. TCR sequencing covered some 13 persistent and around 20 newly diagnosed Graves' disease patients, about 35 samples in total. Patients with persistent Graves' disease were compared with patients with newly diagnosed Graves' disease using TCR sequencing and RNA sequencing of peripheral blood. The study took place in China and was registered as a clinical trial.

Library creation used multiplex PCR. The data were produced on an Illumina HiSeq 4000. TCR beta libraries were built with iRepertoire HTBI primers and Arm-PCR amplification of CDR3 regions. Before sequencing, the PCR products went through gel purification. As for the authors' bioinformatics: Across samples, about 64 TRBV and 13 to 15 TRBJ segments were identified and used for gene usage analysis of CDR3 amino acid clonotypes. COPE and FqMerger were used to merge filtered high-quality paired reads into contigs. BLAST was used to align contigs to the IMGT TRBV, TRBD and TRBJ reference genes, and CDR3 was defined following IMGT. Highly expanded clones were defined as clonotypes with a frequency above 0.1%. Shannon entropy served as the measure of repertoire diversity, while the Gini coefficient captured V-J evenness. Public clonotypes were defined as clonotypes shared by more than one individual. The public reads were reprocessed in TCRdb via fastp at Q25 and MiXCR, keeping in-frame beta chains. Duplicate CDR3 protein sequences are folded into a single record with the most common DNA and genes. It is TCRdb's table, rather than the study itself, that gives the V and J calls and clone size. This sample gives roughly 500,000 distinct CDR3 sequences in total; roughly 12% of them show up just once. Jointly, the top ten make up approximately 9.3% of the sample.

The paper as a whole reports these results and caveats: A larger number of public clonotypes was shared among persistent patients (about 2,700) than among newly diagnosed patients (roughly 930). Only the TCR beta chain was sequenced and analyzed. Persistent Graves' disease patients showed lower TCR Shannon entropy and fewer highly expanded clones than newly diagnosed patients, suggesting clonal expansion. Preferential use of TRBV28, TRBJ1-2 and TRBJ2-5 was observed in persistent disease, whereas TRBV20-1 and TRBJ2-1 were favored in newly diagnosed disease. The authors noted that the small sample size was a limitation that may lower accuracy. Peripheral blood alone was examined, since thyroid tissue, which constituted the primary lesion, could not be accessed.

Relative to germline, V is 0 bases shorter and J is 5 bases shorter, with 16 bases between their ends. The CDR3 spans 16 residues, from the cysteine through the phenylalanine. The sequence is cut down to CDR3 DNA, 48 bases in frame from base 1. Per the germline V gene, SGDLS is the CDR1 and YYNGEE is the CDR2. The same sample was also studied in work on T cells in Graves' hyperthyroidism and ophthalmopathy. Drawing on the second study: Graves' hyperthyroidism was defined as stable when no progression to ophthalmopathy occurred over 18 months of follow-up. Hyperthyroidism patients were aged 18 to 65 years and newly diagnosed, with disease duration of less than 2 months. The study excluded patients with uncontrolled infections, other autoimmune diseases, pregnancy or lactation. Clinical symptoms, serum thyroxine and TRAb, thyroid ultrasound, and orbital computed tomography formed the basis for the diagnoses. A first-round RT-PCR of the TCR CDR3 used the HTBI primer set with the Qiagen OneStep RT-PCR kit. Blood samples also contained most of the expanded thyroid clonotypes (frequency above 0.001), which suggests that blood repertoires may reflect thyroid immune responses. Ophthalmopathy was separated from stable hyperthyroidism by a 13 V-J signature model, with around 90% sensitivity and 81% to 82% specificity obtained in cross-validation and 80%/75% obtained in testing. In validation, progression to ophthalmopathy was predicted by the model with 70.59% sensitivity and 72.22% specificity, a median of about 6.4 months before onset. TCR V-J signatures able to tell the groups apart were searched for in a discovery cohort of some 97 patients, of whom around 42 had Graves' ophthalmopathy and roughly 58 had stable Graves' hyperthyroidism. Prospective prediction of ophthalmopathy was tested in an independent validation cohort consisting of some 20 hyperthyroidism patients and around 16 patients who later progressed to ophthalmopathy. For training and testing, the 80 to 100 patients in the discovery cohort were randomly divided in a 7:3 ratio. In addition, the study compared T-cell repertoires in thyroid tissue and in blood from about 6 Graves' hyperthyroidism patients. After sampling, hyperthyroidism patients received methimazole starting at 30 mg daily, and ophthalmopathy patients received high-dose intravenous methylprednisolone. Libraries were constructed in a second round of multiplex PCR, after which size selection and purification were carried out. Paired-end sequencing of the libraries was performed with 100 bp reads on an Illumina HiSeq2000. SOAPnuke was used to process the raw data, with reads discarded if the reads contained adapters or uncalled bases, had a mean Phred below 15, or lacked an exact constant-primer or identifier match. High-quality paired reads were merged with COPE v1.2.5, and unique nucleotide sequences were defined as clonotypes. MiTCR v1.1 was used to align the clonotypes against IMGT TRBV, TRBD and TRBJ reference segments. Only V-J combinations with frequency above 0.0001, covering 99% to 99.2% of repertoires, were analysed. The TCS score was defined as F50 (clonal expansion) divided by E x V (chaos), with BLOSUM62-based TCRdist calculated between CDR3 peptides within each V-J. Welch's t-statistics and random forest reduced 450 to 600 V-J features to 13, which were used in a naive Bayes classifier (R e1071). No statistical method was used to fix the sample size in advance, and group allocation was not hidden from the investigators. TCR Vbeta CDR3 sequencing of approximately 140 peripheral blood samples (roughly 41 ophthalmopathy, about 80 hyperthyroidism and around 17 progressor patients) is reported in the paper.

The V gene is TRBV9 and the J gene is TRBJ2-3; the D gene is perhaps TRBD1, on 7 matching bases. The material was peripheral blood mononuclear cells (PBMCs), obtained at new diagnosis, from a patient treated with antithyroid drugs. The sequence was collected from a man aged 25 to 40 with Graves disease. Donor details come from another sample of the same person, matched by shared clones. The DNA is as follows: TGTGCCAGCAGCGTAGGAGGCAGGGGGGCCGGAGATACGCAGTATTTT. This yields the protein CASSVGGRGAGDTQYF.